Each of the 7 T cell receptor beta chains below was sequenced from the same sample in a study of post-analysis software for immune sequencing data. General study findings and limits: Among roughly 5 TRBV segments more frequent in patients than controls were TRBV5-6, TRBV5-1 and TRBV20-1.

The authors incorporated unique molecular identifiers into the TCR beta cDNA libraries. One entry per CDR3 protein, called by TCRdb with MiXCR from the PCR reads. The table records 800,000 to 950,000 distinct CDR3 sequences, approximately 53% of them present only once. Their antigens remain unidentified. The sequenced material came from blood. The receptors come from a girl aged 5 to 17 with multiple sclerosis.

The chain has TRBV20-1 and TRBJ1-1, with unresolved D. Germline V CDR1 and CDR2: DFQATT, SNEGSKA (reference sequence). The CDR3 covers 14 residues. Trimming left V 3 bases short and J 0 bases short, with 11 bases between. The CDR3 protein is CSARRSGMNTEAFF. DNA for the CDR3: TGCAGTGCTAGGCGGTCCGGGATGAACACTGAAGCTTTCTTT.

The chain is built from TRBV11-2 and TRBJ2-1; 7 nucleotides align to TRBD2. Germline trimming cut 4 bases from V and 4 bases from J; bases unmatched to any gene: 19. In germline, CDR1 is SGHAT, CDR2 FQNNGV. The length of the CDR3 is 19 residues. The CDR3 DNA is TGTGCCAGCAGCTATGATGGGACTAAAGGCCCTCGTTTTTACAATGAGCAGTTCTTC. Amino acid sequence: CASSYDGTKGPRFYNEQFF.

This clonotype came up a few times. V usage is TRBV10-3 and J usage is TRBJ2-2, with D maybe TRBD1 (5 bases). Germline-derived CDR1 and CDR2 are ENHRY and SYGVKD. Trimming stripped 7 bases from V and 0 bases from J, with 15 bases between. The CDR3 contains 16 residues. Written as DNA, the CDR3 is TGTGCCATCAAAGGTGAGGACATCGCGAACACCGGGGAGCTGTTTTTT. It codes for CAIKGEDIANTGELFF.

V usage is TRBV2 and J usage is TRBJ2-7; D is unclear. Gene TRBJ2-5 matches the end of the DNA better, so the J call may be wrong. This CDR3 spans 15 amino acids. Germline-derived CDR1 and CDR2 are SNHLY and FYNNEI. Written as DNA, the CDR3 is TGTGCCAGCAGTGAAGAGGGAACGTCAGGAGAGACCCAGTACTTC. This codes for CASSEEGTSGETQYF.

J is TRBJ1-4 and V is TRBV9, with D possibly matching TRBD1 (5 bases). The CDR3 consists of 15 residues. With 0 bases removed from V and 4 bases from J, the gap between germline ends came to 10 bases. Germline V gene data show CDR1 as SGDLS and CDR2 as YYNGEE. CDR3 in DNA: TGTGCCAGCAGCGTAGGGAGGGGCCATAATGAAAAACTGTTTTTT. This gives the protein CASSVGRGHNEKLFF.

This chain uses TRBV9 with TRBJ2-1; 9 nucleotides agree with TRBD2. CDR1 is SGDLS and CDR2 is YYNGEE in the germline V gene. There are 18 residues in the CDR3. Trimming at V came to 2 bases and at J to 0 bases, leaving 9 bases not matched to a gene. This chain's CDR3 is CASSVRLAGPYSYNEQFF. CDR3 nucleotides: TGTGCCAGCAGCGTTAGGCTAGCGGGGCCTTACTCCTACAATGAGCAGTTCTTC.

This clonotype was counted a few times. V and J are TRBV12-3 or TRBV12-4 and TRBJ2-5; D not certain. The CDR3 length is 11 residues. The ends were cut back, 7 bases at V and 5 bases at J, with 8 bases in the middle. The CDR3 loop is CASNLRETQYF. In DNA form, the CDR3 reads TGTGCCAGCAATTTGAGGGAGACCCAGTACTTC.